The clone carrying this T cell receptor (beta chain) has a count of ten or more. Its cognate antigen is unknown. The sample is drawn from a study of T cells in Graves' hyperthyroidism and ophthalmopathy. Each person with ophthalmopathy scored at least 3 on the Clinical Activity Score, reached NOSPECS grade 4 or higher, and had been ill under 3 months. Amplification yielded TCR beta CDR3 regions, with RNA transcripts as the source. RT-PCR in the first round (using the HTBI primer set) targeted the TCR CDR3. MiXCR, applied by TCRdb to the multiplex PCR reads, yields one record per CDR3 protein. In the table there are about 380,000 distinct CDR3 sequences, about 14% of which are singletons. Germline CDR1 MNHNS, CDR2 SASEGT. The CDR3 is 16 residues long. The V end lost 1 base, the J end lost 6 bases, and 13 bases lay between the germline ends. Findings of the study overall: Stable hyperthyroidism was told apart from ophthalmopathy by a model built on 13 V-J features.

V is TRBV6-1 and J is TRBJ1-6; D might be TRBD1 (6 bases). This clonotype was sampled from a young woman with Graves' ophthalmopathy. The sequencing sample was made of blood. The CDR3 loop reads CASSEGAGHFNSPLHF. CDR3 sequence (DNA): TGTGCCAGCAGTGAAGGGGCGGGACATTTTAATTCACCCCTCCACTTT.